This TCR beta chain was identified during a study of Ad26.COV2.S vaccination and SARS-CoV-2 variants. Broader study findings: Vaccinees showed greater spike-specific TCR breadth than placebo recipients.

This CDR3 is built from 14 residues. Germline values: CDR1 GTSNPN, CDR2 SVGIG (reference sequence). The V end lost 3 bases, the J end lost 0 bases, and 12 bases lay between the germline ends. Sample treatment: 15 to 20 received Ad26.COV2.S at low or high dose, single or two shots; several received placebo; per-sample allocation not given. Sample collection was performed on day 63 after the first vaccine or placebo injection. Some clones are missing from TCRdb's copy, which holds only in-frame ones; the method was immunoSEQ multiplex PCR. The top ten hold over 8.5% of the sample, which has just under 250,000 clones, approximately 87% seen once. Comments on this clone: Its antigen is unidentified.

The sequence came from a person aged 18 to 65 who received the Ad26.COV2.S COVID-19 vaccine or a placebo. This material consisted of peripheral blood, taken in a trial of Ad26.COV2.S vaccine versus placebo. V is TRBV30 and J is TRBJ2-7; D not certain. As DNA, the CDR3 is TGTGCCTGGAGCAGTCCCCCCCCCTCCTACGAGCAGTACTTC. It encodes CAWSSPPPSYEQYF.